The 20 T cell receptor beta chains below all came from one sample that was sequenced in a study of blood T cell repertoires in COVID-19. The protocol was immunoSEQ multiplex PCR, while the TCRdb copy is restricted to in-frame clones and leaves out a portion. The sample has 30,000 to 40,000 clones; about 80% are singletons. Sequencing input: peripheral blood. Every receptor here comes from an elderly man with active or convalescent COVID-19.

The chain has TRBV28 and TRBJ2-7; D unresolved. The CDR3 spans 13 residues. V was cut by 7 bases and J by 0 bases, with 10 bases left in between. Germline V CDR1 and CDR2: MDHEN, SYDVKM. CDR3 sequence reads: CASTTTSSYEQYF. DNA of the CDR3: TGTGCCAGCACCACTACGAGCTCCTACGAGCAGTACTTC.

The chain links TRBV11-2 to TRBJ1-1; TRBD1 is a possible D gene (5 bases). Per germline, CDR1 SGHAT and CDR2 FQNNGV. V was cut by 3 bases and J by 1 base, with 9 bases left in between. The CDR3 contains 14 residues. CDR3 protein: CASSFLQGNTEAFF. In nucleotides, the CDR3 is TGTGCCAGCAGCTTCCTCCAGGGGAACACTGAAGCTTTCTTT. The full variable domain, its missing parts supplied by reference TRBV11-2 and TRBJ1-1, is EAGVAQSPRYKIIEKRQSVAFWCNPISGHATLYWYQQILGQGPKLLIQFQNNGVVDDSQLPKDRFSAERLKGVDSTLKIQPAKLEDSAVYLCASSFLQGNTEAFFGQGTRLTVV.

This clone was picked up one time. DNA for the CDR3: TGTGCCAGCAGCTTATCGGGGGACAGCAATCAGCCCCAGCATTTT. As protein: CASSLSGDSNQPQHF. The V gene is TRBV7-6, the J gene TRBJ1-5; possible D gene TRBD1, 5 bases. Germline CDR1 and CDR2: SGHVS and FNYEAQ. The CDR3 is 15 residues long. The V end lost 2 bases, the J end lost 1 base, and 9 bases lay between the germline ends.

This clone was detected only a few times. The CDR3: CASSPRQDTTGELFF. CDR3 bases: TGTGCCAGCTCACCAAGGCAGGACACCACCGGGGAGCTGTTTTTT. This chain connects TRBV18 to TRBJ2-2; a weak D match, TRBD1 (5 bases). V gave up 2 bases and J gave up 4 bases, with 11 bases separating them. This CDR3 is 15 amino acids long. CDR1 KGHSH and CDR2 LQKENI come from the germline V gene.

Turning to this clone: The limits of the CDR3 on the DNA are not certain, so only TCRdb's listed CDR3 is given. J is TRBJ2-7 and V is TRBV28; the table names TRBD2, a call not compared with the DNA. Germline V gives CDR1 MDHEN, CDR2 SYDVKM. The CDR3 region is 16 residues in length, termini included. The chain's CDR3 is CASSRRAGTSLYEQYF.

The chain combines TRBV9 with TRBJ2-3; D remains ambiguous. Trimming removed 4 bases from V and 0 bases from J, with 9 bases in between. The CDR3 runs to 14 residues. Germline V gene data show CDR1 as SGDLS and CDR2 as YYNGEE. The CDR3: CASSLLSSTDTQYF. The CDR3 coding sequence is TGTGCCAGCAGCCTCCTCTCGAGCACAGATACGCAGTATTTT.

The chain uses TRBV7-9 and TRBJ1-2; D is perhaps TRBD1 (6 bases). V lost 1 base and J 4 bases, leaving 10 bases between the germline ends. The CDR3 contains 14 residues. CDR1 is SEHNR, CDR2 FQNEAQ, per germline (reference sequence). CDR3 sequence (DNA): TGTGCCAGCAGCTTAGGAGGGGGTGGCTATGGCTACACCTTC. Translating it yields CASSLGGGGYGYTF.

The V and J genes are TRBV11-2 and TRBJ2-3; 13 bases match TRBD2. CDR3 length equals 16 residues. V dropped 3 bases and J dropped 0; count of bases not matched to a gene: 0. CDR1 is SGHAT, CDR2 FQNNGV, per germline. In DNA, the CDR3 is TGTGCCAGCAGCTTGACTAGCGGGGGGAGCACAGATACGCAGTATTTT. Translating gives CASSLTSGGSTDTQYF.

The gene calls are TRBV6-4 and TRBJ2-1; weak D call: TRBD2 (5 bases). This CDR3 region has 17 residues. CDR1 is MRHNA, CDR2 SNTAGT, per germline. V shed 2 bases and J shed 4 bases, with 18 bases lying between them. CDR3 in amino acids: CASSDPPRAERYNEQFF. The CDR3 DNA follows: TGTGCCAGCAGTGACCCCCCAAGAGCGGAGAGGTACAATGAGCAGTTCTTC.

This chain links TRBV28 with TRBJ1-4; no definite D call. Germline CDR1 is MDHEN and CDR2 is SYDVKM. V was trimmed by 2 bases and J by 0 bases, leaving 7 bases between them. The CDR3 runs 15 residues. The CDR3 spells CASSLGQATNEKLFF. CDR3 nucleotides: TGTGCCAGCAGTTTAGGGCAAGCAACTAATGAAAAACTGTTTTTT. The whole variable domain, remainder taken from reference TRBV28 and TRBJ1-4, is DVKVTQSSRYLVKRTGEKVFLECVQDMDHENMFWYRQDPGLGLRLIYFSYDVKMKEKGDIPEGYSVSREKKERFSLILESASTNQTSMYLCASSLGQATNEKLFFGSGTQLSVL.

A few counts support this clone. V gene TRBV7-9 combines with J gene TRBJ1-5; 7 bases agree with TRBD1. V was clipped by 5 bases and J by 8 bases; unmatched bases: 12. The CDR3 totals 15 residues. Germline loops: CDR1 SEHNR, CDR2 FQNEAQ (reference sequence). The CDR3 bases are TGTGCCAGCAGCGGGGACAGCACCGGGCGGAAGCCCCAGCATTTT. Amino acids: CASSGDSTGRKPQHF.

The chain couples TRBV30 to TRBJ2-3; a possible D gene is TRBD2 (5 bases). V was cut by 3 bases and J by 0 bases, with 10 bases left in between. The CDR3 runs to 14 residues. Germline CDR1 is GTSNPN and CDR2 is SVGIG (reference sequence). The CDR3 DNA follows: TGTGCCTGGAGAGGAGGCGCTAGCACAGATACGCAGTATTTT. As protein: CAWRGGASTDTQYF.

In its sample, this clone was seen a few times. The CDR3 loop reads CASSSPGDRIGEQYF. CDR3 bases: TGTGCCAGCAGCTCCCCGGGGGACAGGATCGGCGAGCAGTACTTC. This chain links TRBV5-4 with TRBJ2-7; 8 bases map to TRBD1. The CDR3 is 15 residues long. V shed 3 bases and J 6 bases; nucleotides not matched to a gene: 11. Germline CDR1 and CDR2: SGHNT and YYREEE (reference sequence).

In DNA form, the CDR3 reads TGTGCCAGCAGGAAAACGGACAGCCTAAACACTGAAGCTTTCTTT. Encoded protein: CASRKTDSLNTEAFF. The chain combines TRBV27 with TRBJ1-1, with a weak D call TRBD1 (6 bases). Germline V lookup: CDR1 MNHEY, CDR2 SMNVEV (reference sequence). Trimming left V 6 bases short and J 2 bases short, with 16 bases between. This CDR3 is built from 15 residues.

The J gene is TRBJ1-4, the V gene TRBV11-2; possibly TRBD1 for D (5 bases). The CDR3 consists of 13 residues. The V end was cut by 5 bases, the J end by 7 bases, with 11 bases between. The germline V gene has CDR1 SGHAT and CDR2 FQNNGV. The CDR3 loop is CASSEGGVEKLFF. CDR3 nucleotide sequence: TGTGCCAGCAGCGAGGGAGGGGTTGAAAAACTGTTTTTT.

The table lists this clone with many counts. The chain carries TRBV7-8 and TRBJ2-6; 9 positions match TRBD2. V dropped 5 bases and J dropped 4; count of bases not matched to a gene: 12. CDR1 and CDR2 from the germline V gene are SGHVS and FQNEAQ. The length of the CDR3 is 18 residues. This CDR3 reads CASSVGLAYSRGANVLTF. The CDR3 region has the DNA TGTGCCAGCAGCGTCGGACTAGCGTACTCAAGGGGGGCCAACGTCCTGACTTTC.

J is TRBJ1-5 and V is TRBV2, with 8 bases fitting TRBD1. The V gene's germline CDR1 is SNHLY and CDR2 FYNNEI. Trimming at V came to 3 bases and at J to 3 bases, leaving 1 base not matched to a gene. This CDR3 spans 14 amino acids. CDR3 sequence reads: CASSEQGANQPQHF. DNA of the CDR3: TGTGCCAGCAGTGAGCAGGGGGCCAATCAGCCCCAGCATTTT.

The CDR3 region is CASSSSRGQGLGYGYTF. The CDR3 bases are TGTGCCAGCAGTTCCAGCCGCGGACAGGGCCTTGGATATGGCTACACCTTC. V gene TRBV27 combines with J gene TRBJ1-2, with 8 bases lining up with TRBD1. The J segment lost 5 bases and the V segment lost 4 bases, leaving 15 bases of the junction unmatched. Germline V CDR1 and CDR2: MNHEY, SMNVEV (reference sequence). This CDR3 comprises 17 residues.

This clone appeared a single time. V gene TRBV9 combines with J gene TRBJ2-7, with 7 nucleotides matching TRBD2. The CDR3 totals 14 residues. The V gene end was trimmed by 2 bases and the J gene end by 3 bases; junction bases not matched to a gene: 5. Per germline, CDR1 SGDLS and CDR2 YYNGEE. The CDR3 DNA reads as TGTGCCAGCAGCGTCGCGGGGGATGACTACGAGCAGTACTTC. The encoded protein is CASSVAGDDYEQYF.

The rearrangement uses TRBV19 and TRBJ1-1; TRBD1 might be the D (6 bases). The V end lost 7 bases, the J end lost 6 bases, and 12 bases lay between the germline ends. Germline loops: CDR1 LNHDA, CDR2 SQIVND (reference sequence). The CDR3 has 12 amino acids. The CDR3 here is CASKPQGPEAFF. The CDR3, as DNA: TGTGCCAGTAAACCCCAGGGGCCTGAAGCTTTCTTT.